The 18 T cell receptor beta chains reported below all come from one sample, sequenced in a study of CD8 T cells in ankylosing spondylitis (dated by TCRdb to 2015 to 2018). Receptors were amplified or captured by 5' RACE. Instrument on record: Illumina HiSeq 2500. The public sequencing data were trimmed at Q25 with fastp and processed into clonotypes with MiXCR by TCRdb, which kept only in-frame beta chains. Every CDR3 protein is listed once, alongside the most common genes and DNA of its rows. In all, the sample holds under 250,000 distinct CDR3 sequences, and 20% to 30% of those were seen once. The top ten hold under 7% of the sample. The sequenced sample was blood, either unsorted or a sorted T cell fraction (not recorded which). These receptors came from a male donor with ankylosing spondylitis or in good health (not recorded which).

The CDR3 loop reads CASSLRLRQSSYNEQFF. In nucleotides, the CDR3 is TGTGCCAGCAGCCTCCGCCTTCGACAGAGCTCCTACAATGAGCAGTTCTTC. The genes are TRBV11-1 and TRBJ2-1, with D perhaps matching TRBD1 (5 bases). Germline V gene lookup returns CDR1 SGHAT and CDR2 FQDESV (reference sequence). This CDR3 has 17 residues. V shed 5 bases and J shed 0 bases, with 17 bases lying between them.

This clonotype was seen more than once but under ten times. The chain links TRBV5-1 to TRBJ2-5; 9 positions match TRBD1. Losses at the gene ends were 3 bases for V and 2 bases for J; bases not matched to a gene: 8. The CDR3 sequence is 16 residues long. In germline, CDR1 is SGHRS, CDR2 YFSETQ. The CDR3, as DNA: TGCGCCAGCAGCTCAGCCCGGACAGGGGCACAAGAGACCCAGTACTTC. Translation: CASSSARTGAQETQYF.

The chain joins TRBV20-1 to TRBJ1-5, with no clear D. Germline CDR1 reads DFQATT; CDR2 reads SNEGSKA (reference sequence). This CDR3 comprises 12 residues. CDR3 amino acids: CSRRVGNQPQHF. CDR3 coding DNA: TGCAGCCGAAGGGTGGGCAATCAGCCCCAGCATTTT.

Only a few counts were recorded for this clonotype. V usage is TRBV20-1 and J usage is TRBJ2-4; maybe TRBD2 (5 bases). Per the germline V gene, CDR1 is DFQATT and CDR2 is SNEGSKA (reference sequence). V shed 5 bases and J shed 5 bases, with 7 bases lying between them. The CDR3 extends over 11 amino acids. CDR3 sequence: CSALLENIQYF. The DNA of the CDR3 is TGCAGTGCTTTACTAGAAAACATTCAGTACTTC.

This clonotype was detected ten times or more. The chain's CDR3 is CASSQTSGYEQYF. DNA for the CDR3: TGTGCCAGCTCACAAACTAGCGGCTACGAGCAGTACTTC. This chain uses TRBV18 with TRBJ2-7; 8 nucleotides line up with TRBD2. The junction had 2 bases not matched to a gene; V was cut back by 4 bases and J by 3 bases. CDR1 and CDR2 from the germline V gene are KGHSH and LQKENI. CDR3 size: 13 residues.

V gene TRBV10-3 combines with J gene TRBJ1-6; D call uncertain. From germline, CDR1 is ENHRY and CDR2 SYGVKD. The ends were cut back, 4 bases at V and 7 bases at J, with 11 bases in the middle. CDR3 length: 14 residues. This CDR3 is CAISAGFQNSPLHF. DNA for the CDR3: TGTGCCATCAGTGCCGGGTTCCAGAATTCACCCCTCCACTTT.

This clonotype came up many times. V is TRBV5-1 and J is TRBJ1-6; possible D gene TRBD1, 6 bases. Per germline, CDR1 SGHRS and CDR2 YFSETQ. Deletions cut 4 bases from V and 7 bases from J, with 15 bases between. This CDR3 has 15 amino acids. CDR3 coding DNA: TGCGCCAGCAGCCCACAGGGTGTTCTCAATTCACCCCTCCACTTT. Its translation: CASSPQGVLNSPLHF.

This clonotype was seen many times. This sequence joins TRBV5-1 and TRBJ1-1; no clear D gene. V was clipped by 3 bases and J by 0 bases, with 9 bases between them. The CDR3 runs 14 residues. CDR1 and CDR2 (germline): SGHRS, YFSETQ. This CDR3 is CASSSSTVNTEAFF. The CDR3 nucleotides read TGCGCCAGCAGCTCGAGCACAGTGAACACTGAAGCTTTCTTT.

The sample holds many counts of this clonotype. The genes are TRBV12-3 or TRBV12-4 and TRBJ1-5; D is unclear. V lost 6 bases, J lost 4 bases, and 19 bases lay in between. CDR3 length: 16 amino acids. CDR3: CASSPRVGLGNQPQHF. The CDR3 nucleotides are TGTGCCAGCAGCCCCCGAGTGGGATTGGGAAATCAGCCCCAGCATTTT.

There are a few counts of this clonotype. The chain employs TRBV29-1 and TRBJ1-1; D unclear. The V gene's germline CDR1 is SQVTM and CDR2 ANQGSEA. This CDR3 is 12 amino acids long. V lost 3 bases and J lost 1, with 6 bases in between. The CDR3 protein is CSVDVGNTEAFF. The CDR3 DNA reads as TGCAGCGTTGACGTGGGGAACACTGAAGCTTTCTTT.

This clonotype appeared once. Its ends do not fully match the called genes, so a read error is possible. CDR3 nucleotide sequence: TGTGCTTCGGGACAGGGGGTCACTGGGGCCAACGTCCTGCCTTTC. Translating it yields CASGQGVTGANVLPF. This rearrangement joins TRBV5-5 to TRBJ2-6; 11 nucleotides agree with TRBD1. Germline CDR1 and CDR2: SGHKS and YYEKEE (reference sequence). The CDR3 is 15 residues long.

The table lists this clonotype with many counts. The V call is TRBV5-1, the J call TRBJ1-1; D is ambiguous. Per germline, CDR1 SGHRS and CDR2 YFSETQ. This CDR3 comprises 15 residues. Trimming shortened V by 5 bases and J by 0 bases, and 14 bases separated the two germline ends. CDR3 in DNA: TGCGCCAGCAGAAACAGCCCGGGCATGAACACTGAAGCTTTCTTT. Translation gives CASRNSPGMNTEAFF.

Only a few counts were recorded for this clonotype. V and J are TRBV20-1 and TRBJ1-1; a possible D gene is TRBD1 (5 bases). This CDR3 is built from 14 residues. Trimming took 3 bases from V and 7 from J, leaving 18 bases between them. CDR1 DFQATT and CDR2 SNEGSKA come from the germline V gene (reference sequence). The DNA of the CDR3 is TGCAGTGCTAGTGTTGACAGCTCCCGGGGTGAAGCTTTCTTT. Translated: CSASVDSSRGEAFF.

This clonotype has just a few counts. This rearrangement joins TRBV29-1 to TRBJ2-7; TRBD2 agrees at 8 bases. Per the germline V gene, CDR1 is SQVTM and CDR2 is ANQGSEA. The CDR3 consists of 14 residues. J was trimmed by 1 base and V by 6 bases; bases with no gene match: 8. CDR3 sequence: CSVKAGGKSYEQYF. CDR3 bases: TGCAGCGTAAAGGCGGGGGGAAAATCCTACGAGCAGTACTTC.

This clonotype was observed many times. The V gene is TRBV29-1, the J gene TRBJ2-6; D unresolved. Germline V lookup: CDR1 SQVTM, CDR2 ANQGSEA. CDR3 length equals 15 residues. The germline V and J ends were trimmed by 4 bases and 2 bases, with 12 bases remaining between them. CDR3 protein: CSVGKATPGANVLTF. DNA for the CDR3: TGCAGCGTTGGTAAGGCGACTCCTGGGGCCAACGTCCTGACTTTC.

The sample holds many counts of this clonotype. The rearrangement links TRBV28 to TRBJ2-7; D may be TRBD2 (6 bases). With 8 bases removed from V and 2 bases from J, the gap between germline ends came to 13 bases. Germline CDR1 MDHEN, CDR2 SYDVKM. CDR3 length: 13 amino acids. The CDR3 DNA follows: TGTGCCAGCTGCGGGACTCCTACCTACGAGCAGTACTTC. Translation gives CASCGTPTYEQYF.

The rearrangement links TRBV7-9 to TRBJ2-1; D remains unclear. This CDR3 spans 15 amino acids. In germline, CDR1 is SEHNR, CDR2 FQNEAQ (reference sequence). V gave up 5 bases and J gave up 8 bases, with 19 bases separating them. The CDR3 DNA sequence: TGTGCCAGCAGCCCGGAGCTTGTATTGAGGCATGAGCAGTTCTTC. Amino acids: CASSPELVLRHEQFF.

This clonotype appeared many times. CDR3: CASSLGRVLGLSSNTGELFF. CDR3 DNA sequence: TGCGCCAGCAGCTTGGGGCGGGTATTAGGACTATCGTCGAACACCGGGGAGCTGTTTTTT. The J gene is TRBJ2-2, the V gene TRBV5-1; TRBD2 is a possible D gene (6 bases). The CDR3 has 20 amino acids. The germline V gene has CDR1 SGHRS and CDR2 YFSETQ. V was clipped by 0 bases and J by 0 bases, with 21 bases between them. The entire variable domain, with the rest obtained from reference TRBV5-1 and TRBJ2-2, is as follows: KAGVTQTPRYLIKTRGQQVTLSCSPISGHRSVSWYQQTPGQGLQFLFEYFSETQRNKGNFPGRFSGRQFSNSRSEMNVSTLELGDSALYLCASSLGRVLGLSSNTGELFFGEGSRLTVL.